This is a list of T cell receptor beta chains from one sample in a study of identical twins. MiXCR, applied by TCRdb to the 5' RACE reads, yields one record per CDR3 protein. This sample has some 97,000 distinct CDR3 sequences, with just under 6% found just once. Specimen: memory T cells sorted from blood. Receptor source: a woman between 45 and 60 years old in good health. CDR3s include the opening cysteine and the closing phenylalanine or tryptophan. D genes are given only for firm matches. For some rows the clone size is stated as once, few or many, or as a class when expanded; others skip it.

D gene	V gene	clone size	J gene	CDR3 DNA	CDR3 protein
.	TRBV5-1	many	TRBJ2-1	TGCGCCAGCAGCCCCGTATTGAGGGGCGATTTGGATGAGCAGTTCTTC	CASSPVLRGDLDEQFF
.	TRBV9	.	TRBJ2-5	TGTGCCAGCAGCGTAGAGGAAGAGACCCAGTACTTC	CASSVEEETQYF
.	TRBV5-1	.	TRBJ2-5	TGCGCCAGTGCTGGGGGGGCCCAAGAGACCCAGTACTTC	CASAGGAQETQYF
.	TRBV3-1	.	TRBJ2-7	TGTGCCAGCAGCCAAGTTACAGAATCCTACGAGCAGTACTTC	CASSQVTESYEQYF
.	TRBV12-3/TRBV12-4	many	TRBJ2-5	TGTGCCAGCAGTTTATTTCGGGGGGAGACCCAGTACTTC	CASSLFRGETQYF
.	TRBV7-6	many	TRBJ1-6	TGTGCCAGCAGCTTAGGACAGAGCTCCTATAATTCACCCCTCCACTTT	CASSLGQSSYNSPLHF
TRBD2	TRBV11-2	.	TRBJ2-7	TGTGCCAGCAGGAGACTAGCGGGAGTTCGCTACGAGCAGTACTTC	CASRRLAGVRYEQYF
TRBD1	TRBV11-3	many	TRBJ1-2	TGTGCCAGCTCTGGGACAGGGCGAGGCTACACCTTC	CASSGTGRGYTF
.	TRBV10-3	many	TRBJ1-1	TGTGCCATCAGCCGGGACACTGAAGCTTTCTTT	CAISRDTEAFF
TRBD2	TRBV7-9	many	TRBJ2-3	TGTGCCAGCAGCCACATAGCGGGAGGGATCACAGATACGCAGTATTTT	CASSHIAGGITDTQYF
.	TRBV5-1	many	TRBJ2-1	TGCGCCAGCAGCTTGGTCGGGAGTTCCTACAATGAGCAGTTCTTC	CASSLVGSSYNEQFF
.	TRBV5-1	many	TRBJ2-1	TGCGCCAGCAGCAGTACTGAACTAAACAATGAGCAGTTCTTC	CASSSTELNNEQFF
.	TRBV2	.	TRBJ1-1	TGTGCCAGCTCCTTCGGGCTTCTGAACACTGAAGCTTTCTTT	CASSFGLLNTEAFF
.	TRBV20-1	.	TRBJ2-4	TGCAGTGCTAGGCCCGGGACTGCTAGGGGCAAAAACATTCAGTACTTC	CSARPGTARGKNIQYF
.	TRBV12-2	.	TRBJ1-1	TGTGCAAGTCGCTTGGGCGGGAACTCTGAAGCTTTCTTT	CASRLGGNSEAFF